A single sample is the source of the 21 T cell receptor beta chains below, sequenced in a study of regulatory T cells in long-lasting Graves disease. HTBI primers from iRepertoire and Arm-PCR of CDR3 regions yielded the TCR beta libraries. TCRdb redid the calling of the multiplex PCR reads with MiXCR, one entry per CDR3 protein. The sample has 390,000 or so distinct CDR3 sequences, about 23% seen once. Documented time point: persistent/refractory GD, antithyroid drugs over 5 years with positive TRAb. PBMC-derived RNA was used for the TCR library. The sample was peripheral blood mononuclear cells (PBMCs), taken when the disease was refractory, from a patient treated with antithyroid drugs. The origin of the receptors is a woman in her forties with Graves disease.

This clonotype was detected ten times or more. The chain couples TRBV28 to TRBJ2-7, with 7 bases identical to TRBD2. The J segment lost 2 bases and the V segment lost 8 bases, leaving 9 bases of the junction unmatched. This CDR3 region has 14 residues. CDR1 and CDR2 (germline): MDHEN, SYDVKM. CDR3 sequence reads: CASLKEAGPYEQYF. As DNA, the CDR3 is TGTGCCAGCCTCAAGGAAGCGGGACCCTACGAGCAGTACTTC.

The table lists this clonotype with many counts. In DNA, the CDR3 is TGTGCCAGCAGTAGCAAGGGACAGGGCGCCTCCTACGAGCAGTACTTC. It is translated as CASSSKGQGASYEQYF. The chain couples TRBV28 to TRBJ2-7, with 9 bases identical to TRBD1. V lost 5 bases, J lost 0 bases, and 8 bases stayed unmatched. There are 16 residues in the CDR3. Germline V lookup: CDR1 MDHEN, CDR2 SYDVKM.

The gene calls are TRBV20-1 and TRBJ2-1; 15 nucleotides line up with TRBD2. The CDR3 spans 19 residues. Trimming at V came to 3 bases and at J to 6 bases, leaving 15 bases not matched to a gene. CDR1 is DFQATT, CDR2 SNEGSKA, per germline (reference sequence). CDR3 DNA sequence: TGCAGTGCTAGTCCCAGGACTAGCGGGAGGGCGGACAGATTCAATGAGCAGTTCTTC. The encoded protein is CSASPRTSGRADRFNEQFF.

This clonotype was detected many times. This chain connects TRBV10-3 to TRBJ1-2; D gene unclear. With 6 bases removed from V and 8 bases from J, the gap between germline ends came to 16 bases. Germline-derived CDR1 and CDR2 are ENHRY and SYGVKD. The CDR3 has 13 residues. The CDR3, as DNA: TGTGCCATCAGAAGAGCTAACCGGGGAGGCTACACCTTC. Its translation is CAIRRANRGGYTF.

The table lists this clonotype with many counts. This chain's CDR3 is CASTTYGGFEAFF. The CDR3, as DNA: TGTGCCAGCACCACCTATGGGGGGTTTGAAGCTTTCTTT. The gene calls are TRBV12-3 or TRBV12-4 and TRBJ1-1; a weak D match, TRBD1 (5 bases). Trimming removed 7 bases from V and 7 bases from J, with 16 bases in between. This CDR3 contains 13 residues.

This clonotype showed up just a few times. The chain is built from TRBV19 and TRBJ2-7, with D perhaps TRBD1 (5 bases). This CDR3 comprises 12 residues. Germline V gene lookup returns CDR1 LNHDA and CDR2 SQIVND (reference sequence). Trimming took 3 bases from V and 5 from J, leaving 8 bases between them. The CDR3 region is CASSIWGDEQYF. DNA for the CDR3: TGTGCCAGTAGTATCTGGGGCGACGAGCAGTACTTC.

This clonotype showed up many times. This chain uses TRBV28 with TRBJ1-4; no reliable D call. The CDR3 consists of 13 residues. Per the germline V gene, CDR1 is MDHEN and CDR2 is SYDVKM. V dropped 6 bases and J dropped 7 bases, with 12 bases sitting between them. Written as DNA, the CDR3 is TGTGCCAGCAGGTCAATAGGGAGTGAAAAACTGTTTTTT. It specifies CASRSIGSEKLFF.

This clonotype has a count of ten or more. The chain links TRBV28 to TRBJ2-7, with 8 bases aligning to TRBD1. Trimming cost V 4 bases and J 6 bases; bases outside gene matches: 8. Germline V gene sequence: CDR1 MDHEN, CDR2 SYDVKM. This CDR3 has 14 amino acids. DNA for the CDR3: TGTGCCAGCAGTTCTCAGGGGGCGCTCGGCGAGCAGTACTTC. This sequence encodes CASSSQGALGEQYF. The whole variable domain, remainder taken from reference TRBV28 and TRBJ2-7, is DVKVTQSSRYLVKRTGEKVFLECVQDMDHENMFWYRQDPGLGLRLIYFSYDVKMKEKGDIPEGYSVSREKKERFSLILESASTNQTSMYLCASSSQGALGEQYFGPGTRLTVT.

The CDR3 loop reads CATSDTNYEQYF. As DNA, the CDR3 is TGTGCCACCAGTGATACAAACTACGAGCAGTACTTC. The chain uses TRBV24-1 and TRBJ2-7; D remains unclear. The CDR3 has 12 residues. Germline V gene lookup returns CDR1 KGHDR and CDR2 SFDVKD. The V gene lost 3 bases and the J gene lost 3 bases, with 5 bases spanning the gap.

This clonotype was counted many times. The chain has TRBV2 and TRBJ2-7; D is unresolved. The CDR3 has 13 amino acids. V lost 6 bases and J lost 2, with 11 bases in between. Per germline, CDR1 SNHLY and CDR2 FYNNEI. The DNA for the CDR3 is TGTGCCAGCAGCGACGGTCCTGCCTACGAGCAGTACTTC. It specifies CASSDGPAYEQYF. Together with reference TRBV2 and TRBJ2-7, the CDR3 gives the full variable domain: EPEVTQTPSHQVTQMGQEVILRCVPISNHLYFYWYRQILGQKVEFLVSFYNNEISEKSEIFDDQFSVERPDGSNFTLKIRSTKLEDSAMYFCASSDGPAYEQYFGPGTRLTVT.

This clonotype showed up just a few times. The rearrangement joins TRBV5-6 to TRBJ2-4, with unresolved D. The V gene lost 0 bases and the J gene lost 6 bases, with 7 bases spanning the gap. Looked up from germline, CDR1 is SGHDT and CDR2 is YYEEEE. CDR3 length equals 13 residues. The CDR3 coding sequence is TGTGCCAGCAGCTTGGTACGGCGAAACATTCAGTACTTC. It is translated as CASSLVRRNIQYF.

The table lists this clonotype with a few counts. The gene calls are TRBV5-6 and TRBJ1-2; no firm D call. The CDR3 covers 16 residues. V shed 0 bases and J shed 6 bases, with 18 bases lying between them. Germline V gene lookup returns CDR1 SGHDT and CDR2 YYEEEE. CDR3 bases: TGTGCCAGCAGCTTGGCTCTTGGCGAACGGTGGGATGGCTACACCTTC. It specifies CASSLALGERWDGYTF.

The V call is TRBV10-2, the J call TRBJ1-3; D call uncertain. Trimming left V 6 bases short and J 0 bases short, with 6 bases between. CDR1 is WSHSY, CDR2 SAAADI, per germline. The CDR3 has 13 amino acids. The CDR3 sequence is CASRVNSGNTIYF. Written as DNA, the CDR3 is TGCGCCAGCAGGGTGAACTCTGGAAACACCATATATTTT.

V gene TRBV13 combines with J gene TRBJ1-5; D is undetermined. Trimming took 3 bases from V and 4 from J, leaving 7 bases between them. Germline CDR1 PRHDT, CDR2 FYEKMQ (reference sequence). This CDR3 contains 13 residues. CDR3 coding DNA: TGTGCCAGCAGCTTCGACCTAAATCAGCCCCAGCATTTT. Its translation is CASSFDLNQPQHF.

This chain uses TRBV12-3 or TRBV12-4 with TRBJ2-2; 11 bases fit TRBD1. J gave up 4 bases and V 5 bases, and 6 bases lay outside the gene matches. The CDR3 loop spans 16 amino acids. The DNA of the CDR3 is TGTGCCAGCAGTGGAGGACAGGGGGCGAGCACCGGGGAGCTGTTTTTT. Its protein is CASSGGQGASTGELFF.

This clonotype has a count of ten or more. The chain links TRBV20-1 to TRBJ2-7; TRBD2 might be the D (5 bases). CDR1 is DFQATT and CDR2 is SNEGSKA in the germline V gene (reference sequence). The CDR3 totals 13 residues. Trimming removed 5 bases from V and 2 bases from J, with 13 bases in between. The CDR3 reads CSAGKRLAYEQYF. The CDR3 nucleotides are TGCAGTGCTGGAAAGCGGCTGGCCTACGAGCAGTACTTC.

J is TRBJ2-6 and V is TRBV2; 15 positions agree with TRBD2. The CDR3 loop spans 19 amino acids. CDR1 and CDR2 from the germline V gene are SNHLY and FYNNEI. J was trimmed by 1 base and V by 6 bases; bases with no gene match: 7. CDR3 sequence (DNA): TGTGCCAGCAGCTTAGGACTAGCGGGAGGGGTGTCTGGGGCCAACGTCCTGACTTTC. The encoded protein is CASSLGLAGGVSGANVLTF.

This clonotype was found many times. The chain uses TRBV2 and TRBJ1-5; no clear D gene. Germline CDR1 is SNHLY and CDR2 is FYNNEI. V was cut by 6 bases and J by 3 bases, with 15 bases left in between. This CDR3 has 15 residues. DNA of the CDR3: TGTGCCAGCAGAGTCGGTTCAGGTCCCAATCAGCCCCAGCATTTT. Translation: CASRVGSGPNQPQHF.

This clonotype has at least ten counts. V gene TRBV10-2 combines with J gene TRBJ2-7, with D perhaps matching TRBD1 (6 bases). CDR3 size: 16 residues. The V and J ends lost 2 bases and 4 bases respectively, with 18 bases between them. Germline CDR1 reads WSHSY; CDR2 reads SAAADI. This CDR3 is CASSERGHQGGYEQYF. DNA for the CDR3: TGCGCCAGCAGTGAGCGGGGACATCAAGGGGGATACGAGCAGTACTTC.

The rearrangement links TRBV20-1 to TRBJ2-7, with TRBD1 matching over 9 bases. Germline values: CDR1 DFQATT, CDR2 SNEGSKA (reference sequence). The J segment lost 5 bases and the V segment lost 2 bases, leaving 7 bases of the junction unmatched. The CDR3 sequence is 14 residues long. Here the CDR3 reads CSARSGTGFDEQYF. Written as DNA, the CDR3 is TGCAGTGCTAGATCTGGGACAGGGTTCGACGAGCAGTACTTC.

To note about this clonotype: A much larger clonotype is one base distant, so this may be a read error. The chain has TRBV20-1 and TRBJ2-5; D not certain. V lost 1 base and J lost 4, with 28 bases in between. Germline assignment: CDR1 DFQATT and CDR2 SNEGSKA (reference sequence). This CDR3 contains 19 residues. The chain's CDR3 is CSARGSGHSGNPWGETQYF. The DNA of the CDR3 is TGCAGTGCTAGAGGGTCAGGCCACAGTGGGAACCCCTGGGGAGAGACCCAGTACTTC.